A single sample is the source of the 11 T cell receptor beta chains below, sequenced in a study of patients and donors after allogeneic stem cell transplantation. TCRdb redid the calling of the RT-PCR reads with MiXCR, one entry per CDR3 protein. The sample lists roughly 960,000 distinct CDR3 sequences, 18% occurring once. The specimen sequenced was blood, either unsorted or a sorted T cell fraction (not recorded which). These receptors all come from a human donor who was either an allogeneic HSCT recipient or a stem cell or donor lymphocyte infusion donor (not recorded which). It is not recorded whose cells these are; they may come from a transplant donor.

The V call is TRBV27, the J call TRBJ2-7; 7 positions agree with TRBD2. Germline V gene sequence: CDR1 MNHEY, CDR2 SMNVEV (reference sequence). V lost 0 bases and J lost 3; bases outside the gene matches: 5. The CDR3 covers 15 residues. The CDR3 loop is CASSLSGLVFYEQYF. The CDR3 nucleotides read TGTGCCAGCAGTTTATCTGGACTAGTCTTCTACGAGCAGTACTTC.

The rearrangement links TRBV11-2 to TRBJ1-2; no definite D call. The germline V gene has CDR1 SGHAT and CDR2 FQNNGV. This CDR3 is 15 amino acids long. V gave up 5 bases and J gave up 1 base, with 14 bases separating them. The CDR3 coding sequence is TGTGCCAGCAGCCTCCGAGAAGGTCTTAACTATGGCTACACCTTC. It is translated as CASSLREGLNYGYTF.

The chain carries TRBV20-1 and TRBJ2-5; D is ambiguous. With 2 bases removed from V and 5 bases from J, the gap between germline ends came to 6 bases. Germline CDR1 is DFQATT and CDR2 is SNEGSKA (reference sequence). The CDR3 spans 11 residues. The CDR3 protein is CSARPGETQYF. The DNA of the CDR3 is TGCAGTGCTAGACCCGGGGAGACCCAGTACTTC.

This clonotype was seen a few times. The gene calls are TRBV7-9 and TRBJ2-5, with D possibly matching TRBD2 (5 bases). Germline V gene lookup returns CDR1 SEHNR and CDR2 FQNEAQ (reference sequence). Trimming cost V 4 bases and J 5 bases, with 8 bases left between them. The CDR3 loop spans 12 amino acids. The CDR3 sequence is CASSSGWETQYF. CDR3 sequence (DNA): TGTGCCAGCAGCTCGGGGTGGGAGACCCAGTACTTC.

A few counts support this clonotype. The genes are TRBV29-1 and TRBJ1-1; TRBD1 matches at 8 bases. Germline CDR1 SQVTM, CDR2 ANQGSEA. The CDR3 length is 14 residues. V shed 7 bases, J shed 5 bases, and the junction held 12 bases outside the gene matches. The CDR3 region has the DNA TGCAGCGGGGAAGAGACAGGGGTTCGAACTGAAGCTTTCTTT. It translates to CSGEETGVRTEAFF. Using reference TRBV29-1 and TRBJ1-1 for the parts outside the CDR3, the full variable domain is SAVISQKPSRDICQRGTSLTIQCQVDSQVTMMFWYRQQPGQSLTLIATANQGSEATYESGFVIDKFPISRPNLTFSTLTVSNMSPEDSSIYLCSGEETGVRTEAFFGQGTRLTVV.

This clonotype came up a few times. The genes are TRBV20-1 and TRBJ2-7; 10 nucleotides line up with TRBD2. The CDR3 loop spans 16 amino acids. With 5 bases clipped from V and 2 bases from J, the junction kept 12 bases outside the gene matches. Germline CDR1 reads DFQATT; CDR2 reads SNEGSKA (reference sequence). CDR3 sequence (DNA): TGCAGTGCTGGGGGGGCTAGCGGGGGTTTCACCTACGAGCAGTACTTC. Translation: CSAGGASGGFTYEQYF.

The chain couples TRBV15 to TRBJ2-7, with no clear D. This CDR3 is 15 amino acids long. Between the trimmed V and J ends, which lost 1 base and 2 bases, there was a span of 12 bases. CDR1 and CDR2 from the germline V gene are LNHNV and YYDKDF (reference sequence). The CDR3, as DNA: TGTGCCACCAGCAGAGTGCCGGGTTCCGCCTACGAGCAGTACTTC. It is translated as CATSRVPGSAYEQYF.

This clonotype was seen only a few times. The chain combines TRBV6-1 with TRBJ2-7; the D is unclear. The CDR3 consists of 15 residues. CDR1 is MNHNS and CDR2 is SASEGT in the germline V gene. V lost 2 bases to trimming and J lost 2 bases, with 13 bases between them. The CDR3 spells CASSEPGESAYEQYF. The CDR3 DNA reads as TGTGCCAGCAGTGAACCCGGAGAATCGGCCTACGAGCAGTACTTC.

The chain is built from TRBV2 and TRBJ2-7; 10 positions match TRBD2. This CDR3 has 15 amino acids. V lost 3 bases and J lost 2; bases outside the gene matches: 4. The germline V gene encodes CDR1 SNHLY and CDR2 FYNNEI. CDR3 in amino acids: CASSDGLAVAYEQYF. CDR3 coding DNA: TGTGCCAGCAGTGACGGACTAGCGGTAGCCTACGAGCAGTACTTC.

V is TRBV9 and J is TRBJ2-2; TRBD2 aligns across 7 bases. CDR3 length equals 18 residues. V lost 3 bases to trimming and J lost 7 bases; unmatched junction nucleotides: 18. Per the germline V gene, CDR1 is SGDLS and CDR2 is YYNGEE. CDR3 in amino acids: CASSARGGRESLIGELFF. The CDR3 nucleotides are TGTGCCAGCAGCGCGAGGGGAGGGAGGGAATCTCTCATCGGGGAGCTGTTTTTT.

The chain has TRBV20-1 and TRBJ2-6; 10 bases agree with TRBD2. The CDR3 spans 18 residues. With V trimmed by 3 bases and J by 3 bases, 11 bases remained unmatched. CDR1 is DFQATT, CDR2 SNEGSKA, per germline (reference sequence). The CDR3 spells CSASVSASGRFGANVLTF. CDR3 DNA sequence: TGCAGTGCTAGTGTCTCGGCTAGCGGGAGATTTGGGGCCAACGTCCTGACTTTC.